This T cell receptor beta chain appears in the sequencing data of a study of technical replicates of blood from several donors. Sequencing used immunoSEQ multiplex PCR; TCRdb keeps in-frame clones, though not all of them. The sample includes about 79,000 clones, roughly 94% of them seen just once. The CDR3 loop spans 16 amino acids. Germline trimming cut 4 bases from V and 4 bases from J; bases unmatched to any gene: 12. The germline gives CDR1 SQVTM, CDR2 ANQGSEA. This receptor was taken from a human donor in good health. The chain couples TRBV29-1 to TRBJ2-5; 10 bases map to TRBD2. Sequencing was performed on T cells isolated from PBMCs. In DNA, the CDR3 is TGCAGCGTTGTCCCCCCTGGCCTAGCGGGAGTAGAGACCCAGTACTTC. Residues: CSVVPPGLAGVETQYF.